Given below is one TCR beta chain in context. This sample was taken from a study of technical replicates of blood from a handful of donors. This CDR3 has 14 amino acids. Germline V gene lookup returns CDR1 SGHDN and CDR2 FVKESK. The V and J ends lost 1 base and 8 bases respectively, with 12 bases between them. The assay was immunoSEQ multiplex PCR, and TCRdb's table has in-frame clones only and misses some. The sample shows tens of thousands of clones, about 89% of them seen only once. This receptor was obtained from a human donor in good health. The material sequenced was T cells isolated from PBMCs. This chain joins TRBV14 and TRBJ2-1; tentative D call: TRBD2 (5 bases). Here the CDR3 DNA reads TGTGCCAGCAGCCAAGCTTCCGGGATCCATGAGCAGTTCTTC. This encodes CASSQASGIHEQFF.